The 17 T cell receptor beta chains presented below share a single source sample, sequenced in a study of blood T cell repertoires in COVID-19. Profiling relied on immunoSEQ multiplex PCR, and the TCRdb table lists in-frame clones only, not all of them. Counted here are 200,000 to 250,000 clones, 82% occurring once; the ten biggest clones make up 3% to 4.5%. The source material was peripheral blood. The source is a woman older than 75 with acute or convalescent COVID-19.

The chain has TRBV11-2 and TRBJ1-1; D might be TRBD1 (6 bases). Germline V gives CDR1 SGHAT, CDR2 FQNNGV. V lost 5 bases and J lost 1, with 8 bases in between. CDR3 length: 13 amino acids. The CDR3 region is CASSKDRNTEAFF. The CDR3 region has the DNA TGTGCCAGCAGCAAGGACAGGAACACTGAAGCTTTCTTT.

The sample holds one count of this clone. V and J are TRBV29-1 and TRBJ1-6, with 11 bases that match TRBD1. In germline, CDR1 is SQVTM, CDR2 ANQGSEA. The CDR3 loop spans 19 amino acids. The V and J ends lost 4 bases and 1 base, in that order; junction bases with no gene match: 12. DNA for the CDR3: TGCAGCGTTGTGATGGGACAGGGGGGCTCTAGGTCCTATAATTCACCCCTCCACTTT. This gives the protein CSVVMGQGGSRSYNSPLHF.

V is TRBV5-6 and J is TRBJ1-5, with D perhaps TRBD1 (5 bases). Germline loops: CDR1 SGHDT, CDR2 YYEEEE. V was clipped by 3 bases and J by 7 bases, with 20 bases between them. This CDR3 region has 16 residues. The CDR3 DNA reads TGTGCCAGCAGCTCCTTGGGTGTAGGGGTCGGCCAGCCCCAGCATTTT. This translates into CASSSLGVGVGQPQHF.

The chain employs TRBV13 and TRBJ2-6; D gene ambiguous. This CDR3 spans 16 amino acids. Germline CDR1 PRHDT, CDR2 FYEKMQ (reference sequence). Trimming took off 5 bases at V and 0 bases at J, with 11 bases between the two ends. The CDR3 DNA sequence: TGTGCCAGCAGCCAAGCACCGAGCTCTGGGGCCAACGTCCTGACTTTC. Amino acids: CASSQAPSSGANVLTF.

This chain joins TRBV3-1 (or the pseudogene TRBV3-2) and TRBJ1-3; 12 nucleotides match TRBD1. Trimming removed 4 bases from V and 0 bases from J; junction bases left unmatched: 4. Looked up from germline, CDR1 is LGHDT and CDR2 is YNNKEL (reference sequence). The CDR3 spans 17 residues. For the CDR3, the DNA is TGTGCCAGCAGCCGCGGGACAGGGGGCATCTCTGGAAACACCATATATTTT. This codes for CASSRGTGGISGNTIYF.

This chain uses TRBV24-1 with TRBJ2-7, with a tentative D call TRBD1 (6 bases). The CDR3 has 12 amino acids. Germline V gives CDR1 KGHDR, CDR2 SFDVKD. The V and J ends lost 3 bases and 6 bases respectively, with 8 bases between them. The CDR3 DNA is TGTGCCACCAGTGATGGCAGGGGCGAGCAGTACTTC. It yields the protein CATSDGRGEQYF.

This chain links TRBV5-1 with TRBJ1-6, with no clear D. V was cut by 0 bases and J by 9 bases, with 16 bases left in between. Germline-derived CDR1 and CDR2 are SGHRS and YFSETQ. This CDR3 contains 16 residues. The CDR3 DNA follows: TGCGCCAGCAGCTTGGATGCAGGACTCTCCATTTCACCCCTCCACTTT. Protein product: CASSLDAGLSISPLHF. The full variable domain, completed using reference TRBV5-1 and TRBJ1-6, is KAGVTQTPRYLIKTRGQQVTLSCSPISGHRSVSWYQQTPGQGLQFLFEYFSETQRNKGNFPGRFSGRQFSNSRSEMNVSTLELGDSALYLCASSLDAGLSISPLHFGNGTRLTVT.

The chain employs TRBV27 and TRBJ1-2; tentatively, D is TRBD1 (5 bases). Trimming stripped 6 bases from V and 10 bases from J, with 18 bases between. The CDR3 is 13 amino acids. Germline V lookup: CDR1 MNHEY, CDR2 SMNVEV (reference sequence). Here the CDR3 reads CASSREGVLNYTF. CDR3 in DNA: TGTGCCAGCAGCCGTGAAGGGGTTTTAAACTACACCTTC.

The J gene is TRBJ1-6, the V gene TRBV9; TRBD1 matches at 7 bases. CDR1 and CDR2 from the germline V gene are SGDLS and YYNGEE. The V and J ends lost 3 bases and 0 bases, in that order; junction bases with no gene match: 9. The CDR3 totals 18 residues. The CDR3 region has the DNA TGTGCCAGCAGCGGTTCCGGGACAGCCAGCTCCTATAATTCACCCCTCCACTTT. It specifies CASSGSGTASSYNSPLHF.

The V and J genes are TRBV4-1 and TRBJ1-5, with a possible D match to TRBD1 (6 bases). This CDR3 is 16 amino acids long. Trimming took off 0 bases at V and 2 bases at J, with 11 bases between the two ends. Germline loops: CDR1 MGHRA, CDR2 YSYEKL. The CDR3 reads CASSQDSGAGNQPQHF. CDR3 DNA sequence: TGCGCCAGCAGCCAAGATTCAGGGGCGGGCAATCAGCCCCAGCATTTT.

The V call is TRBV18, the J call TRBJ2-7; TRBD1 aligns across 7 bases. V was clipped by 6 bases and J by 4 bases; unmatched bases: 18. The germline V gene encodes CDR1 KGHSH and CDR2 LQKENI. The CDR3 length is 17 residues. The DNA of the CDR3 is TGTGCCAGCTCCCCCTTGAGACAGCTCAGCAGGGGGTACGAGCAGTACTTC. Translated: CASSPLRQLSRGYEQYF.

This clone was found a few times. The chain combines TRBV3-1 (or the pseudogene TRBV3-2) with TRBJ1-2, with unresolved D. The germline CDR1 and CDR2 sequences are LGHDT and YNNKEL (reference sequence). The CDR3 runs 14 residues. Trimming removed 1 base from V and 5 bases from J, with 11 bases in between. The CDR3 here is CASSQAKATYGYTF. DNA for the CDR3: TGTGCCAGCAGCCAAGCGAAGGCGACTTATGGCTACACCTTC.

The chain links TRBV4-1 to TRBJ1-5; no firm D call. CDR3 size: 13 residues. V shed 2 bases and J shed 7 bases, with 9 bases lying between them. Germline assignment: CDR1 MGHRA and CDR2 YSYEKL. CDR3: CASSQRQDQPQHF. DNA of the CDR3: TGCGCCAGCAGCCAAAGACAAGACCAGCCCCAGCATTTT.

The V and J genes are TRBV6-4 and TRBJ1-2; D gene unclear. The CDR3 spans 16 residues. Between the trimmed V and J ends, which lost 0 bases and 4 bases, there was a span of 15 bases. Germline CDR1 reads MRHNA; CDR2 reads SNTAGT. The CDR3 coding sequence is TGTGCCAGCAGTGACTCGAGCCATACTATCGGCTATGGCTACACCTTC. Translation gives CASSDSSHTIGYGYTF.

This clone was detected only once. This chain connects TRBV20-1 to TRBJ1-6; D is undetermined. CDR1 DFQATT and CDR2 SNEGSKA come from the germline V gene (reference sequence). Trimming removed 3 bases from V and 8 bases from J, with 14 bases in between. This CDR3 has 14 amino acids. CDR3 in amino acids: CSASFGRWDSPLHF. CDR3 DNA: TGCAGTGCTAGTTTCGGCAGGTGGGATTCACCCCTCCACTTT.

This chain connects TRBV20-1 to TRBJ1-2, with 8 bases fitting TRBD1. V lost 3 bases and J lost 7; bases outside the gene matches: 7. CDR1 and CDR2 from the germline V gene are DFQATT and SNEGSKA (reference sequence). The CDR3 loop spans 13 amino acids. Here the CDR3 DNA reads TGCAGTGCTAGTGGCCAGGGGGCAGGTGGCTACACCTTC. Translated: CSASGQGAGGYTF.

The genes are TRBV7-2 and TRBJ2-5; D may be TRBD1 (6 bases). Trimming shortened V by 1 base and J by 4 bases, and 13 bases separated the two germline ends. The length of the CDR3 is 15 residues. Germline CDR1 and CDR2: SGHTA and FQGNSA. In nucleotides, the CDR3 is TGTGCCAGCAGCTTAGACAGGGCGCGTAGAGAGACCCAGTACTTC. Protein product: CASSLDRARRETQYF.